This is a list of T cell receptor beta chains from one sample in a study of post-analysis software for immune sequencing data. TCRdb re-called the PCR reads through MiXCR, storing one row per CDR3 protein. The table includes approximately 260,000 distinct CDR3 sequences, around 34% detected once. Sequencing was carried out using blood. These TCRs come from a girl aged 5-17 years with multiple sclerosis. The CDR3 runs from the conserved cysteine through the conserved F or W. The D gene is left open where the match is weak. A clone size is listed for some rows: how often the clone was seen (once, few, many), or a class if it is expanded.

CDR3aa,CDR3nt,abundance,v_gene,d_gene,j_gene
CASSQPDRSRGSTEAFF,TGTGCCAGCAGCCAACCCGACAGGAGCCGCGGGAGCACTGAAGCTTTCTTT,few,TRBV14,NA,TRBJ1-1
CASSYGQSAYEQYF,TGTGCCAGCAGCTATGGACAGAGCGCCTACGAGCAGTACTTC,few,TRBV13,NA,TRBJ2-7
CASRGYDEKLFF,TGTGCCAGCAGGGGATACGATGAAAAACTGTTTTTT,NA,TRBV28,NA,TRBJ1-4
CASSFGGGVGYTF,TGTGCCAGCAGCTTTGGCGGGGGCGTTGGCTACACCTTC,NA,TRBV7-8,NA,TRBJ1-2
CSARPTNTEAFF,TGCAGTGCTAGACCGACGAACACTGAAGCTTTCTTT,many,TRBV20-1,NA,TRBJ1-1
CSALRLAGGEQYF,TGCAGTGCCCTGAGACTAGCGGGTGGGGAGCAGTACTTC,once,TRBV20-1,TRBD2,TRBJ2-7
CASSVTLFPNEQFF,TGTGCCAGCAGTGTAACATTGTTTCCGAATGAGCAGTTCTTC,many,TRBV28,NA,TRBJ2-1
CASSQWLGSYEQYF,TGTGCCAGCAGCCAATGGTTGGGATCCTACGAGCAGTACTTC,NA,TRBV16,NA,TRBJ2-7
CASSQDGTSGPSYNEQFF,TGTGCCAGCAGCCAAGACGGGACTAGCGGGCCCTCCTACAATGAGCAGTTCTTC,many,TRBV3-1,TRBD2,TRBJ2-1
CASSLGQFYGYTF,TGTGCCAGCAGCTTAGGGCAGTTCTATGGCTACACCTTC,NA,TRBV7-2,NA,TRBJ1-2
CASSFPGNQPQHF,TGTGCCAGCAGCTTCCCGGGCAATCAGCCCCAGCATTTT,many,TRBV7-2,NA,TRBJ1-5
CSVVDPKAPDTQYF,TGCAGCGTTGTGGACCCTAAAGCTCCAGATACGCAGTATTTT,NA,TRBV29-1,NA,TRBJ2-3
CASSPDPNTGELFF,TGTGCCAGCAGCCCCGACCCCAACACCGGGGAGCTGTTTTTT,few,TRBV7-9,NA,TRBJ2-2
CASSFWRLAGSSYNEQFF,TGTGCCAGCAGCTTTTGGCGACTAGCGGGTAGCTCCTACAATGAGCAGTTCTTC,once,TRBV11-2,TRBD2,TRBJ2-1
CASSVATTPHGGYTF,TGTGCCAGCAGCGTAGCGACGACTCCCCACGGGGGCTACACCTTC,many,TRBV9,NA,TRBJ1-2
CASSKVAGRMHSPLHF,TGTGCCAGCAGCAAAGTAGCAGGGCGTATGCATTCACCCCTCCACTTT,NA,TRBV21-1,NA,TRBJ1-6
CASSLDGGMNTEAFF,TGCGCCAGCAGCTTGGATGGGGGTATGAACACTGAAGCTTTCTTT,few,TRBV5-1,NA,TRBJ1-1
CASSLEARAGGYTF,TGTGCCAGCAGCTTAGAGGCCAGGGCGGGCGGCTACACCTTC,many,TRBV7-9,NA,TRBJ1-2
CASTREDEQFF,TGTGCCAGCACACGGGAGGATGAGCAGTTCTTC,NA,TRBV2,TRBD2,TRBJ2-1
CASSLGQALAKNIQYF,TGCGCCAGCAGCTTAGGACAGGCTCTGGCCAAAAACATTCAGTACTTC,many,TRBV5-1,TRBD1,TRBJ2-4
CASSDGSGGLVDSPLHF,TGTGCCAGCAGCGACGGTTCAGGGGGCCTCGTGGATTCACCCCTCCACTTT,few,TRBV3-1,TRBD1,TRBJ1-6
CSVEGFTSGRSYNEQFF,TGCAGCGTTGAAGGTTTTACCTCGGGACGCTCCTACAATGAGCAGTTCTTC,many,TRBV29-1,NA,TRBJ2-1
CASSFGDYGYTF,TGCGCCAGCAGCTTCGGGGATTATGGCTACACCTTC,NA,TRBV5-1,NA,TRBJ1-2
CSAREITGGPKFF,TGCAGTGCAAGGGAGATTACAGGGGGCCCCAAGTTCTTC,NA,TRBV20-1,TRBD1,TRBJ2-1
CASSLAGGPYNEQFF,TGTGCCAGCAGCCTTGCGGGAGGGCCCTACAATGAGCAGTTCTTC,many,TRBV13,TRBD2,TRBJ2-1
CASSSSGRGEQYF,TGTGCCAGCTCCTCTAGCGGGAGAGGCGAGCAGTACTTC,NA,TRBV6-2/TRBV6-3,TRBD2,TRBJ2-7
CASRPEVGFNSPPHF,TGTGCCAGCAGGCCCGAGGTCGGGTTCAATTCACCCCCCCACTTT,few,TRBV7-2,NA,TRBJ1-6
CSASPSGGAIIQYF,TGCAGTGCCAGCCCCTCGGGGGGCGCGATCATTCAGTACTTC,once,TRBV20-1,NA,TRBJ2-4
CASSQERAGLKNIQYF,TGTGCCAGCAGCCAAGAACGAGCGGGACTAAAAAACATTCAGTACTTC,many,TRBV14,TRBD2,TRBJ2-4
CASSYRGRDEQFF,TGTGCCAGCAGTTACAGGGGTAGGGATGAGCAGTTCTTC,NA,TRBV6-6,NA,TRBJ2-1
CASSQDASGGANEQFF,TGTGCCAGCAGCCAAGATGCAAGCGGGGGGGCCAATGAGCAGTTCTTC,many,TRBV4-2,TRBD2,TRBJ2-1
CASGLYNEQFF,TGTGCCAGCGGCCTTTACAATGAGCAGTTCTTC,many,TRBV7-2,NA,TRBJ2-1
CSASGRDTDTQYF,TGCAGTGCTAGTGGCAGGGACACAGATACGCAGTATTTT,once,TRBV20-1,NA,TRBJ2-3
CASSLAVGNSPLHF,TGTGCCAGCAGCCTTGCTGTGGGTAATTCACCCCTCCACTTT,many,TRBV5-5,NA,TRBJ1-6
CASSTLWSYEQYF,TGTGCCAGCAGTACCCTCTGGTCCTACGAGCAGTACTTC,NA,TRBV12-3/TRBV12-4,NA,TRBJ2-7
CASSKQGITEAFF,TGTGCCAGTAGCAAACAGGGGATCACTGAAGCTTTCTTT,NA,TRBV19,TRBD1,TRBJ1-1
CASSPTGVGEQYF,TGTGCCAGCAGTCCTACAGGGGTTGGCGAGCAGTACTTC,many,TRBV12-3/TRBV12-4,TRBD1,TRBJ2-7
CSVDRQGDKYNEQYF,TGCAGCGTTGATCGGCAGGGGGATAAGTACAATGAGCAGTACTTC,few,TRBV29-1,TRBD1,TRBJ2-7
CASSEGQGAGYTF,TGCGCCAGCAGTGAGGGACAGGGTGCTGGCTACACCTTC,many,TRBV5-1,TRBD1,TRBJ1-2
CASSLGGASYQPQHF,TGTGCCAGCAGCTTAGGAGGGGCGTCTTATCAGCCCCAGCATTTT,many,TRBV7-6,NA,TRBJ1-5
CSTPGGVLDGYTF,TGCAGTACCCCCGGCGGGGTTTTGGATGGCTACACCTTC,many,TRBV20-1,NA,TRBJ1-2
CASSLGQNTGELFF,TGTGCCAGCAGCTTAGGGCAGAACACCGGGGAGCTGTTTTTT,many,TRBV7-3,NA,TRBJ2-2
CASSTERNTEAFF,TGTGCCAGCAGTACAGAACGGAACACTGAAGCTTTCTTT,many,TRBV12-3/TRBV12-4,NA,TRBJ1-1
CASRHPPELKPTEAFF,TGTGCCAGCAGGCATCCCCCGGAATTAAAGCCCACTGAAGCTTTCTTT,many,TRBV7-9,NA,TRBJ1-1
CSATDPYEQYF,TGCAGTGCTACCGACCCCTACGAGCAGTACTTC,NA,TRBV20-1,NA,TRBJ2-7
CASSIGPNGGDTQYF,TGTGCCAGCAGCATCGGGCCAAACGGGGGAGATACGCAGTATTTT,few,TRBV9,NA,TRBJ2-3
CASSPRDSPYNEQFF,TGTGCCAGCTCACCTCGGGACAGCCCCTACAATGAGCAGTTCTTC,few,TRBV18,TRBD1,TRBJ2-1
CASRRDRGPDEQFF,TGTGCCAGCAGAAGGGACAGGGGGCCCGATGAGCAGTTCTTC,many,TRBV2,TRBD1,TRBJ2-1
CATSRDVETQYF,TGTGCCACCAGTCGTGATGTGGAGACCCAGTACTTC,many,TRBV15,NA,TRBJ2-5
CASYTGSGTQYF,TGTGCCAGCTATACAGGATCGGGGACCCAGTACTTC,many,TRBV18,NA,TRBJ2-5
CSDRDSLSGEQYF,TGCAGCGACCGGGACAGTCTAAGTGGAGAGCAGTACTTC,once,TRBV29-1,TRBD1,TRBJ2-5
CASSQAGTAGTF,TGCGCCAGCAGCCAGGCCGGGACCGCTGGGACCTTC,NA,TRBV14,NA,TRBJ1-2